Sequencing of this TCR beta chain was carried out in a study of blood T cell repertoires in COVID-19. For the study at large: Researchers got acute and convalescent COVID-19 samples from the United States, Italy and Spain.

Authors' processing steps: Cell counts per sample came from amplifying reference gene primers. Data came from immunoSEQ multiplex PCR; TCRdb stores just in-frame clones and leaves some out. That table furnishes V, J and clone size, whereas the DNA furnished D and trimming. The table shows 200,000 or so clones, with 88% occurring only once. From germline, CDR1 is MNHEY and CDR2 SVGAGI. This CDR3 is 15 amino acids long. The V gene lost 0 bases and the J gene lost 5 bases, with 8 bases spanning the gap. The chain combines TRBV6-5 with TRBJ1-6, with TRBD1 as a possible D gene (6 bases). The sequence came from a man aged 65 to 85 with active or convalescent COVID-19. Input material: peripheral blood. The CDR3 reads CASSYSNRDNSPLHF. The CDR3 DNA is TGTGCCAGCAGTTACTCGAACAGGGATAATTCACCCCTCCACTTT.